Below, 24 T cell receptor beta chains from the same sample are listed, as sequenced in a study of technical replicates of blood from several donors. Generated by immunoSEQ multiplex PCR, the TCRdb table keeps only in-frame clones and is missing some. Among 70,000 to 90,000 clones listed, approximately 94% were seen once. The source material was T cells isolated from PBMCs. Receptor source: a human donor in good health.

The CDR3 is CASSLLAGGGNYNEQFF. CDR3 DNA: TGTGCCAGCAGCCTACTAGCGGGAGGAGGAAATTACAATGAGCAGTTCTTC. The V and J genes are TRBV4-2 and TRBJ2-1; 12 nucleotides align to TRBD2. Trimming took 4 bases from V and 4 from J; bases not matched to a gene: 8. The germline V gene has CDR1 LGHNA and CDR2 YNFKEQ. This CDR3 region has 17 residues.

This chain links TRBV7-2 with TRBJ1-2, with 7 bases matching TRBD1. Germline trimming cut 3 bases from V and 4 bases from J; bases unmatched to any gene: 14. Germline CDR1 and CDR2: SGHTA and FQGNSA. The CDR3 runs to 17 residues. The CDR3 DNA sequence: TGTGCCAGCAGCTTTAAGGGAGACAGGGAGTTGGCCTATGGCTACACCTTC. It yields the protein CASSFKGDRELAYGYTF.

This clone was found once. CDR3 in DNA: TGTGCCAGCAGCCAAGAAGGGCTAGGGACAGGGAACATGGAGACCCAGTACTTC. This sequence encodes CASSQEGLGTGNMETQYF. The chain employs TRBV14 and TRBJ2-5; 9 bases align to TRBD1. The junction had 13 bases not matched to a gene; V was cut back by 0 bases and J by 5 bases. Germline V gene sequence: CDR1 SGHDN, CDR2 FVKESK. The CDR3 sequence is 18 residues long.

The chain is built from TRBV13 and TRBJ1-2; 8 bases fit TRBD1. The J segment lost 5 bases and the V segment lost 5 bases, leaving 19 bases of the junction unmatched. This CDR3 has 18 amino acids. From germline, CDR1 is PRHDT and CDR2 FYEKMQ (reference sequence). In nucleotides, the CDR3 is TGTGCCAGCAGCCCAGCCACAGGGGGACTCCCGGGCGGTTATGGCTACACCTTC. Translated: CASSPATGGLPGGYGYTF.

This sequence joins TRBV7-3 and TRBJ1-3; TRBD1 matches 9 bases. Trimming at V came to 3 bases and at J to 7 bases, leaving 10 bases not matched to a gene. This CDR3 has 16 residues. CDR1 SGHTA and CDR2 FQGTGA come from the germline V gene. Here the CDR3 reads CASSLSGTGIGNTIYF. The CDR3, as DNA: TGTGCCAGCAGCTTGAGCGGGACAGGGATCGGGAACACCATATATTTT.

The J gene is TRBJ1-1, the V gene TRBV29-1; 7 bases agree with TRBD1. The germline gives CDR1 SQVTM, CDR2 ANQGSEA. Trimming removed 6 bases from V and 4 bases from J; junction bases left unmatched: 8. CDR3 length: 13 amino acids. The chain's CDR3 is CSVTRDSTTEAFF. The CDR3 nucleotides read TGCAGCGTGACCCGGGACAGTACCACTGAAGCTTTCTTT.

This chain joins TRBV4-3 and TRBJ2-3; D uncertain. The CDR3 has 15 amino acids. V was shortened by 0 bases and J by 2 bases, with 9 bases between the two germline ends. CDR1 is LGHNA and CDR2 is YSLEER in the germline V gene. CDR3 sequence (DNA): TGCGCCAGCAGCCAAGAGGGCAGACCCACAGATACGCAGTATTTT. This encodes CASSQEGRPTDTQYF.

The V call is TRBV5-1, the J call TRBJ2-1; tentative D call: TRBD1 (6 bases). Germline V gene sequence: CDR1 SGHRS, CDR2 YFSETQ. Between the trimmed V and J ends, which lost 2 bases and 9 bases, there was a span of 12 bases. This CDR3 has 13 amino acids. The DNA of the CDR3 is TGCGCCAGCAGCTTACAGGGAGATGGTGAGCAGTTCTTC. It yields the protein CASSLQGDGEQFF. Drawing the rest from reference TRBV5-1 and TRBJ2-1, the complete variable domain is KAGVTQTPRYLIKTRGQQVTLSCSPISGHRSVSWYQQTPGQGLQFLFEYFSETQRNKGNFPGRFSGRQFSNSRSEMNVSTLELGDSALYLCASSLQGDGEQFFGPGTRLTVL.

This rearrangement joins TRBV28 to TRBJ1-2; D is unresolved. Germline V gene sequence: CDR1 MDHEN, CDR2 SYDVKM. V dropped 8 bases and J dropped 5 bases, with 15 bases sitting between them. The CDR3 runs to 13 residues. The CDR3 sequence is CASYNLDLYGYTF. The DNA for the CDR3 is TGTGCCAGCTATAATCTAGACCTTTATGGCTACACCTTC.

V and J are TRBV28 and TRBJ2-7; 12 bases fit TRBD1. Per the germline V gene, CDR1 is MDHEN and CDR2 is SYDVKM. Trimming took 5 bases from V and 3 from J; bases not matched to a gene: 5. CDR3 length: 15 amino acids. This chain's CDR3 is CASSGDRGPNYEQYF. CDR3 nucleotides: TGTGCCAGCAGTGGGGACAGGGGGCCTAACTACGAGCAGTACTTC.

The V call is TRBV5-6, the J call TRBJ1-1, with a weak D call TRBD1 (6 bases). The CDR3 is 16 residues long. From germline, CDR1 is SGHDT and CDR2 YYEEEE. V was clipped by 4 bases and J by 0 bases, with 16 bases between them. The CDR3 DNA is TGTGCCAGCAGCCTAGCCTACAGGGAAATGAACACTGAAGCTTTCTTT. It yields the protein CASSLAYREMNTEAFF.

The chain uses TRBV19 and TRBJ2-4, with a possible D match to TRBD1 (6 bases). Trimming removed 4 bases from V and 5 bases from J, with 18 bases in between. Looked up from germline, CDR1 is LNHDA and CDR2 is SQIVND (reference sequence). The CDR3 consists of 16 residues. The CDR3 DNA reads TGTGCCAGTAGTAGGGGTCTACGACAGGTAGAAAACATTCAGTACTTC. It specifies CASSRGLRQVENIQYF.

The J gene is TRBJ1-2, the V gene TRBV6-1; no clear D. CDR3 length: 13 residues. V was trimmed by 8 bases and J by 4 bases, leaving 14 bases between them. CDR1 MNHNS and CDR2 SASEGT come from the germline V gene. The CDR3 sequence: CASWAIASYGYTF. In DNA, the CDR3 is TGTGCCAGCTGGGCGATTGCGAGCTATGGCTACACCTTC.

The V and J genes are TRBV5-1 and TRBJ1-1; 7 bases are a match to TRBD1. The J segment lost 2 bases and the V segment lost 2 bases, leaving 9 bases of the junction unmatched. This CDR3 contains 16 residues. CDR1 and CDR2 from the germline V gene are SGHRS and YFSETQ. CDR3 in DNA: TGCGCCAGCAGCTTAACAGGGGAACCTACAAACACTGAAGCTTTCTTT. This gives the protein CASSLTGEPTNTEAFF.

The chain has TRBV9 and TRBJ2-1; TRBD2 agrees at 10 bases. Germline lookup yields CDR1 SGDLS and CDR2 YYNGEE. V gave up 4 bases and J gave up 10 bases; unmatched junction bases: 5. The CDR3 totals 13 residues. CDR3 residues: CASSTGLAEEQFF. In nucleotides, the CDR3 is TGTGCCAGCAGCACCGGACTAGCGGAAGAGCAGTTCTTC.

The chain has TRBV19 and TRBJ2-6; tentatively, D is TRBD2 (5 bases). Trimming took off 7 bases at V and 2 bases at J, with 15 bases between the two ends. CDR1 is LNHDA and CDR2 is SQIVND in the germline V gene (reference sequence). The CDR3 runs 16 residues. The chain's CDR3 is CASTPIAGAGANVLTF. The CDR3 nucleotides are TGTGCCAGTACCCCTATCGCCGGGGCTGGGGCCAACGTCCTGACTTTC.

The chain is built from TRBV6-6 and TRBJ2-7; 7 bases align to TRBD2. The germline CDR1 and CDR2 sequences are MNHNY and SVGAGI (reference sequence). The CDR3 is 15 amino acids. The ends lost 6 bases at V and 4 bases at J; junction bases unmatched: 12. The CDR3, as DNA: TGTGCCAGCAGCTCTTCAACGACGGGAGGATACGAGCAGTACTTC. This gives the protein CASSSSTTGGYEQYF.

The sample holds one count of this clone. Sequence at one end of the junction differs from germline and may be a read error. The chain uses TRBV25-1 and TRBJ1-2, with 7 bases aligning to TRBD1. The germline V gene has CDR1 MGHDK and CDR2 SYGVNS. The CDR3 contains 11 residues. Here the CDR3 DNA reads TGTGCCAGCAGTGGGACAGGCCTAGTTTCCTTC. This codes for CASSGTGLVSF.

The chain is built from TRBV6-5 and TRBJ1-2, with D unclear. Per the germline V gene, CDR1 is MNHEY and CDR2 is SVGAGI. There are 14 residues in the CDR3. V lost 6 bases and J 5 bases, leaving 16 bases between the germline ends. CDR3 sequence: CASSNGEGPYGYTF. As DNA, the CDR3 is TGTGCCAGCAGCAACGGAGAGGGCCCTTATGGCTACACCTTC.

The CDR3 loop is CSADTSGQKNTEAFF. The CDR3, as DNA: TGCAGCGCCGACACTTCGGGACAGAAGAACACTGAAGCTTTCTTT. V usage is TRBV29-1 and J usage is TRBJ1-1; 7 bases are shared with TRBD1. Germline CDR1 reads SQVTM; CDR2 reads ANQGSEA. The CDR3 is made up of 15 amino acids. Germline trimming cut 7 bases from V and 1 base from J; bases unmatched to any gene: 12.

A note on this clone: At one boundary the junction diverges from the germline segment, which might be a read error. V is TRBV19 and J is TRBJ2-3, with 7 bases aligning to TRBD2. This CDR3 is 15 amino acids long. Germline CDR1 LNHDA, CDR2 SQIVND (reference sequence). Here the CDR3 reads CASSIAAGSTDAQYF. CDR3 DNA: TGTGCCAGTAGTATAGCAGCGGGGAGCACAGATGCGCAGTATTTT.

The V gene is TRBV29-1, the J gene TRBJ1-1; a weak D match, TRBD1 (5 bases). The CDR3 runs 12 residues. Germline-derived CDR1 and CDR2 are SQVTM and ANQGSEA. V lost 3 bases, J lost 5 bases, and 10 bases lay in between. CDR3 amino acids: CSVEGRGTEAFF. The CDR3 DNA reads TGCAGCGTTGAGGGGCGGGGAACTGAAGCTTTCTTT.

The chain carries TRBV4-1 and TRBJ1-1; D is unresolved. Germline lookup yields CDR1 MGHRA and CDR2 YSYEKL. With 1 base removed from V and 5 bases from J, the gap between germline ends came to 5 bases. The CDR3 length is 12 residues. CDR3 nucleotide sequence: TGCGCCAGCAGCCAAGCGGGGACTGAAGCTTTCTTT. It encodes CASSQAGTEAFF.

The chain carries TRBV7-2 and TRBJ2-4; 9 nucleotides match TRBD2. The CDR3 spans 17 residues. The V gene end was trimmed by 2 bases and the J gene end by 4 bases; junction bases not matched to a gene: 9. From germline, CDR1 is SGHTA and CDR2 FQGNSA. CDR3 DNA sequence: TGTGCCAGCAGCTTATTGCCTAGCGGGATGTATAAAAACATTCAGTACTTC. Translating it yields CASSLLPSGMYKNIQYF.